This T cell receptor (beta chain) was observed in a study of shared clonotypes between healthy human individuals. Naive CD8 cells comprised CD45RO-negative, CCR7-positively selected cells, excluding terminally differentiated effector memory CD45RA+ cells. Measured with immunoSEQ multiplex PCR; TCRdb has only the in-frame clones, and not every one. The sample records around 2,100,000 clones, just under 95% being singletons. This clonotype was obtained from a man between 18 and 35 years old in good health. Specimen: naive CD8+ T cells sorted from blood.

This CDR3 is CASSSGGPYEQYF. The CDR3 bases are TGTGCCAGCAGCTCGGGGGGGCCTTACGAGCAGTACTTC. The gene calls are TRBV5-6 and TRBJ2-7; TRBD2 matches 8 bases. Germline loops: CDR1 SGHDT, CDR2 YYEEEE. V shed 3 bases and J 4 bases; nucleotides not matched to a gene: 3. This CDR3 is built from 13 residues.